This T cell receptor beta chain was captured in a study of blood T cell repertoires in COVID-19 (dated by TCRdb to the early 2020s). Regarding the study in general: Samples from collaborators originated in the United States, Italy and Spain and spanned both the acute and convalescent phases of COVID-19. The material from the prospective study consisted of cDNA or gDNA derived from T cells, B-cell-depleted T cells, or PBMCs. Subjects who had been exposed to COVID-19, were actively infected with it, or had recovered from it provided the deeply sampled blood TCRbeta repertoires that made up the dataset. The repertoires were made available in a free public database intended to serve as a resource for research on the immune response to SARS-CoV-2. Samples came from the ongoing ImmuneRACE study (first 160 participants) plus 1,254 subjects from 6 global collaborators. A de-identified subject ID, COVID-19 status, age in years and sex were almost always included in the sample metadata. HLA class I and class II types, where available, came from metadata supplied by the sample provider rather than from assay-based typing.

Results and caveats for the whole study, not just this receptor: The amount of clinical and demographic metadata varied by source and participant and was provided uncurated.

Collaborating institutions collected whole blood in K2EDTA tubes following their own protocols. For TCRbeta analysis, collaborators shipped samples in one of three forms: frozen whole blood, isolated PBMCs, or DNA extracted from either of those sample types. Comment on this clone: There is no known antigen for this receptor. No much larger clonotype is one base removed from it; base qualities were not supplied.

The junction shows trimming of 0 bases on V and 9 bases on J, plus 16 bases between the germline ends. Counted from cysteine to phenylalanine, this CDR3 has 14 amino acids. The DNA shown is the 42-base CDR3, in frame from base 1. Looking up the germline V gene yields CDR1 SGHDT and CDR2 YYEEEE. TCRbeta CDR3 regions were amplified from genomic DNA by means of the immunoSEQ Assay, a bias-controlled multiplex PCR. Concerning the study's data processing: Within the assay, amplification of reference gene primers was used to estimate how many nucleated cells each sample contained. Sequence reads were collapsed and filtered to measure the absolute abundance of every unique TCRbeta CDR3 rearrangement. For each sample, productive Simpson clonality was calculated by taking the square root of Simpson's diversity index across productive rearrangements. TCRdb holds this immuneACCESS table with in-frame rearrangements only. Some clones are missing; in checked studies, unresolved V genes explain under half, and the rest has no known cause. Clone size and V and J calls were adopted from that table, with D and trimming inferred from the DNA. Counted in this sample were roughly 140,000 clones; roughly 79% of them appeared once. Jointly, the top ten make up about 8.6% of the sample.

This sequence uses TRBV5-6 and TRBJ2-7; TRBD2 is a weak D gene call, 5 bases matching. The sequenced sample consisted of peripheral blood. This TCR came from a man aged 45-65 years with active or convalescent COVID-19. The CDR3 amino acid sequence is: CASSLATGNRGQYF. The bases are TGTGCCAGCAGCTTGGCCACCGGTAACCGGGGGCAGTACTTC.